Following are 17 T cell receptor beta chains from one sample sequenced in a study of blood T cell repertoires in COVID-19 (dated by TCRdb to the early 2020s). Receptors were amplified or captured by the immunoSEQ multiplex PCR assay. TCRdb limited this immuneACCESS table to in-frame rearrangements with V and J called. A share of clones is missing; checked studies link under half to unresolved V genes, and the rest is unexplained. This sample has some 150,000 clones in its table, and 70% to 85% of those were observed once. Over 0.55% of the sample lies in the top ten. Sequencing was carried out using peripheral blood. Receptors were obtained from a man in his 60s with COVID-19, enrolled during active disease.

The chain uses TRBV5-1 and TRBJ1-1; D is unresolved. Germline-derived CDR1 and CDR2 are SGHRS and YFSETQ. V lost 0 bases to trimming and J lost 11 bases, with 8 bases between them. The CDR3 is 11 amino acids. CDR3 amino acids: CASSLAGWAFF. CDR3 DNA: TGCGCCAGCAGCTTGGCGGGATGGGCTTTCTTT.

This clone showed up just a few times. This chain uses TRBV12-5 with TRBJ2-1, with D perhaps matching TRBD2 (6 bases). This CDR3 is built from 14 residues. Germline V CDR1 and CDR2: LGHNT, FRNRAP. Trimming removed 5 bases from V and 3 bases from J, with 11 bases in between. CDR3 nucleotide sequence: TGTGCTAGTGGTGCAGGGAGGAACTACAATGAGCAGTTCTTC. This gives the protein CASGAGRNYNEQFF. The full variable domain, with the rest looked up from reference TRBV12-5 and TRBJ2-1, is DARVTQTPRHKVTEMGQEVTMRCQPILGHNTVFWYRQTMMQGLELLAYFRNRAPLDDSGMPKDRFSAEMPDATLATLKIQPSEPRDSAVYFCASGAGRNYNEQFFGPGTRLTVL.

A single count supports this clone. V is TRBV7-2 and J is TRBJ1-4, with unresolved D. Germline lookup yields CDR1 SGHTA and CDR2 FQGNSA. The CDR3 is made up of 16 amino acids. The V and J ends lost 4 bases and 0 bases respectively, with 12 bases between them. Here the CDR3 reads CASSYDTSATNEKLFF. CDR3 sequence (DNA): TGTGCCAGCAGCTACGACACGTCTGCAACTAATGAAAAACTGTTTTTT.

This clone showed up just once. The rearrangement uses TRBV11-2 and TRBJ1-5; D perhaps matches TRBD1 (6 bases). Between the trimmed V and J ends, which lost 1 base and 4 bases, there was a span of 14 bases. This CDR3 has 16 amino acids. Per the germline V gene, CDR1 is SGHAT and CDR2 is FQNNGV. The CDR3 nucleotides are TGTGCCAGCAGCTTAGTATCCAGGGGAGGGAATCAGCCCCAGCATTTT. Its translation is CASSLVSRGGNQPQHF.

This chain connects TRBV19 to TRBJ2-5, with D possibly being TRBD2 (7 bases). The V end was cut by 5 bases, the J end by 12 bases, with 22 bases between. Germline CDR1 and CDR2: LNHDA and SQIVND (reference sequence). The CDR3 runs to 14 residues. CDR3 in amino acids: CASSEFSGGGSEYF. The CDR3 DNA reads TGTGCCAGTAGTGAATTCTCTGGGGGGGGCTCGGAGTACTTC.

This rearrangement joins TRBV6-2 or TRBV6-3 to TRBJ2-7, with a weak D call TRBD2 (6 bases). Germline-derived CDR1 and CDR2 are MNHEY and SVGEGT. V was trimmed by 6 bases and J by 4 bases, leaving 19 bases between them. The CDR3 contains 15 residues. The CDR3 region has the DNA TGTGCCAGCAGCCCAGGGAGGACTCCCGGTTACGAGCAGTACTTC. Residues: CASSPGRTPGYEQYF.

This clone was picked up many times. The chain has TRBV11-3 and TRBJ1-5; 7 bases are shared with TRBD1. Trimming removed 3 bases from V and 3 bases from J; junction bases left unmatched: 11. This CDR3 is 17 amino acids long. Germline CDR1 and CDR2: SGHNT and YENEEA. Here the CDR3 reads CASSFVRDRLPNQPQHF. The CDR3 DNA is TGTGCCAGCAGCTTCGTCAGGGACAGATTACCCAATCAGCCCCAGCATTTT.

The chain uses TRBV7-2 and TRBJ2-3; 10 bases are shared with TRBD2. Germline V gene lookup returns CDR1 SGHTA and CDR2 FQGNSA. The CDR3 extends over 16 amino acids. Unmatched junction bases numbered 5, after V lost 5 bases and J lost 0 bases. The CDR3 DNA reads TGTGCCAGCAGCCCGAGGACTAGCGGCAGCACAGATACGCAGTATTTT. Translated: CASSPRTSGSTDTQYF.

J is TRBJ2-7 and V is TRBV5-6, with D unclear. CDR1 is SGHDT, CDR2 YYEEEE, per germline. The CDR3 spans 13 residues. V lost 2 bases, J lost 3 bases, and 9 bases lay in between. The CDR3 coding sequence is TGTGCCAGCAGCTTCGGCAGGATCTACGAGCAGTACTTC. Protein sequence: CASSFGRIYEQYF.

This chain uses TRBV24-1 with TRBJ2-6; D remains ambiguous. The germline gives CDR1 KGHDR, CDR2 SFDVKD. The CDR3 has 16 residues. V shed 3 bases and J shed 0 bases, with 8 bases lying between them. The DNA for the CDR3 is TGTGCCACCAGTGATAGACTCCTCTCTGGGGCCAACGTCCTGACTTTC. This encodes CATSDRLLSGANVLTF.

CDR3 DNA sequence: TGTGCCAGCAGCCGCGGACTAGCGGGGGGTAGACGCACAGATACGCAGTATTTT. This sequence encodes CASSRGLAGGRRTDTQYF. The chain recombines TRBV11-2 with TRBJ2-3; 14 positions match TRBD2. The ends lost 5 bases at V and 1 base at J; junction bases unmatched: 8. The CDR3 length is 18 residues. From germline, CDR1 is SGHAT and CDR2 FQNNGV.

The J gene is TRBJ2-1, the V gene TRBV19; TRBD1 might be the D (5 bases). In germline, CDR1 is LNHDA, CDR2 SQIVND (reference sequence). Deletions cut 4 bases from V and 9 bases from J, with 13 bases between. CDR3 size: 13 residues. The CDR3 loop is CASSNQGPREQFF. The CDR3 region has the DNA TGTGCCAGTAGTAATCAGGGTCCCCGTGAGCAGTTCTTC. The full variable domain, in which reference TRBV19 and TRBJ2-1 provide the parts outside the CDR3, is DGGITQSPKYLFRKEGQNVTLSCEQNLNHDAMYWYRQDPGQGLRLIYYSQIVNDFQKGDIAEGYSVSREKKESFPLTVTSAQKNPTAFYLCASSNQGPREQFFGPGTRLTVL.

The chain combines TRBV11-2 with TRBJ2-5; 7 positions agree with TRBD2. V shed 3 bases, J shed 5 bases, and the junction held 12 bases outside the gene matches. This CDR3 has 16 amino acids. Germline assignment: CDR1 SGHAT and CDR2 FQNNGV. CDR3: CASSFLIGNGRETQYF. For the CDR3, the DNA is TGTGCCAGCAGCTTTTTGATCGGAAACGGGAGGGAGACCCAGTACTTC.

The gene calls are TRBV29-1 and TRBJ1-2, with D possibly being TRBD1 (6 bases). CDR1 and CDR2 from the germline V gene are SQVTM and ANQGSEA. The CDR3 extends over 12 amino acids. Between the trimmed V and J ends, which lost 4 bases and 6 bases, there was a span of 12 bases. Written as DNA, the CDR3 is TGCAGCGTTGGGTCAGGGGTGGATGGCTACACCTTC. Translation gives CSVGSGVDGYTF. The full variable domain, rest sourced from reference TRBV29-1 and TRBJ1-2, is SAVISQKPSRDICQRGTSLTIQCQVDSQVTMMFWYRQQPGQSLTLIATANQGSEATYESGFVIDKFPISRPNLTFSTLTVSNMSPEDSSIYLCSVGSGVDGYTFGSGTRLTVV.

The chain uses TRBV3-1 (or the pseudogene TRBV3-2) and TRBJ2-7; no firm D call. Germline loops: CDR1 LGHDT, CDR2 YNNKEL (reference sequence). V shed 6 bases and J shed 3 bases, with 9 bases lying between them. The CDR3 has 12 amino acids. The CDR3 DNA sequence: TGTGCCAGCAGTCAAATTCACTACGAGCAGTACTTC. Its translation: CASSQIHYEQYF.

Regarding this clone: The same CDR3 can be traced to other DNA sequences in this sample. The J gene is TRBJ2-5, the V gene TRBV5-6; 12 bases map to TRBD2. Germline V CDR1 and CDR2: SGHDT, YYEEEE. V trimming: 6 bases; J trimming: 1 base; junction bases outside the gene matches: 13. The CDR3 spans 18 residues. In DNA form, the CDR3 reads TGTGCCAGCAAGCTCCGCCCTAGCGGGGGGGCAGGCCAAGAGACCCAGTACTTC. This translates into CASKLRPSGGAGQETQYF.

The chain carries TRBV11-2 and TRBJ1-1; D possibly corresponds to TRBD1 (6 bases). V dropped 5 bases and J dropped 1 base, with 20 bases sitting between them. In germline, CDR1 is SGHAT, CDR2 FQNNGV. The CDR3 contains 17 residues. Here the CDR3 reads CASSPGRGGASNTEAFF. In DNA, the CDR3 is TGTGCCAGCAGCCCTGGACGAGGGGGGGCCTCGAACACTGAAGCTTTCTTT.